The text below deals with one T cell receptor beta chain. Antigen: not known. On the immunoSEQ platform, TCR beta CDR3s were sequenced at survey depth. This table comes from immunoSEQ multiplex PCR, and its TCRdb copy is limited to in-frame clones, with some not included. In the table there are under 5,500 clones, around 64% of which are singletons. Germline V gives CDR1 SGHTS, CDR2 YDEGEE. There are 15 residues in the CDR3. V was trimmed by 5 bases and J by 4 bases, leaving 15 bases between them. This entry is derived from a study of CD8 T cell repertoires and HIV-1 epitope variants. At the level of the study: Controls were a CMV, EBV and flu pool, Ebola AY9, and no peptide. An approximately eleven-day culture received IL-2, IL-7 and IL-15 on days 3 and 7. Epitopes were three Gag families plus Nef HW9 and YT9.

This chain joins TRBV5-8 and TRBJ1-4; TRBD1 might be the D (5 bases). The clonotype was recovered from a male donor with HIV. The specimen sequenced was cultured CD8+ T cells derived from PBMCs. DNA of the CDR3: TGTGCCAGCAGTACAGTCGGACAAATTAATGAAAAACTGTTTTTT. Translated, it gives CASSTVGQINEKLFF.